This T cell receptor (beta chain) stems from a study of blood T cell repertoires in COVID-19. Assay used: immunoSEQ multiplex PCR; TCRdb lists only in-frame clones, some missing. The sample shows roughly 180,000 clones, about 81% of them seen only once. The clonotype originates from a woman of 80 years or more with COVID-19, enrolled during active disease. Sequencing input: peripheral blood.

The CDR3 loop is CASSQGFSAGGNSPLHF. CDR3 nucleotide sequence: TGTGCCAGCAGCCAAGGATTTAGTGCAGGGGGAAATTCACCCCTCCACTTT. The chain carries TRBV3-1 (or the pseudogene TRBV3-2) and TRBJ1-6; 7 bases align to TRBD1. The germline CDR1 and CDR2 sequences are LGHDT and YNNKEL (reference sequence). This CDR3 region has 17 residues. The trim removed 1 base at V and 7 bases at J, leaving 10 bases unmatched.